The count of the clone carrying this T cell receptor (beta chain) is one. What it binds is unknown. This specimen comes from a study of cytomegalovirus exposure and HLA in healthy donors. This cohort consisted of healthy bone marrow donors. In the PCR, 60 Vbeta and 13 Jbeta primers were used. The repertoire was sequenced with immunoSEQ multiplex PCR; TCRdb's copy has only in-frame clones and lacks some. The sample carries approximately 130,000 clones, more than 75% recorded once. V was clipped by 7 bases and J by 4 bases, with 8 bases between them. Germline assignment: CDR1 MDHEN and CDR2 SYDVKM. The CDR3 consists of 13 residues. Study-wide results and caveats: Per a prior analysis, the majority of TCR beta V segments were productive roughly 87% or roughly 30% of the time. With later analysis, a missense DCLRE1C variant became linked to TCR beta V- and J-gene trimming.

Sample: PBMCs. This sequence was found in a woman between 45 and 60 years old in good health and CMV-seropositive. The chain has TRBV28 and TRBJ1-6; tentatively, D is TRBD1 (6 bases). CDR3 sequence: CASTTGYNSPLHF. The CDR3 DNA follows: TGTGCCAGCACGACAGGATATAATTCACCCCTCCACTTT. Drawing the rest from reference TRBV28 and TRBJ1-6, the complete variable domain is DVKVTQSSRYLVKRTGEKVFLECVQDMDHENMFWYRQDPGLGLRLIYFSYDVKMKEKGDIPEGYSVSREKKERFSLILESASTNQTSMYLCASTTGYNSPLHFGNGTRLTVT.